Below are 10 T cell receptor beta chains sequenced from a single sample in a study of blood T cell repertoires in COVID-19. Method: immunoSEQ multiplex PCR; TCRdb's copy keeps in-frame clones and lacks some. The data show more than 150,000 clones, with approximately 88% seen just once and around 14% held by the top ten. Sequenced: peripheral blood. Receptors originate from a man aged 18 to 29 with active or convalescent COVID-19.

The V and J genes are TRBV13 and TRBJ2-7; TRBD2 aligns across 16 bases. J gave up 5 bases and V 4 bases, and 11 bases lay outside the gene matches. This CDR3 is 18 amino acids long. Germline CDR1 is PRHDT and CDR2 is FYEKMQ (reference sequence). CDR3 coding DNA: TGTGCCAGCAGCTATACCGGGACTAGCGGGGGGGCACGTAACGAGCAGTACTTC. Translating it yields CASSYTGTSGGARNEQYF.

The chain employs TRBV11-3 and TRBJ2-3; TRBD2 matches 8 bases. The V and J ends lost 5 bases and 6 bases, in that order; junction bases with no gene match: 7. This CDR3 is built from 14 residues. The germline V gene has CDR1 SGHNT and CDR2 YENEEA. The CDR3 region has the DNA TGTGCCAGCAGCCCGGGGGGGAGTAAGGATACGCAGTATTTT. Translated, it gives CASSPGGSKDTQYF.

The chain links TRBV28 to TRBJ2-7, with TRBD1 identical over 8 bases. V gave up 4 bases and J gave up 1 base; unmatched junction bases: 3. There are 14 residues in the CDR3. Germline CDR1 reads MDHEN; CDR2 reads SYDVKM. The CDR3 sequence is CASSSGQGSYEQYF. CDR3 in DNA: TGTGCCAGCAGTTCCGGACAGGGTTCCTACGAGCAGTACTTC.

The chain carries TRBV3-1 (or the pseudogene TRBV3-2) and TRBJ2-4; D is undetermined. This CDR3 has 15 amino acids. With 4 bases removed from V and 0 bases from J, the gap between germline ends came to 10 bases. Germline V gives CDR1 LGHDT, CDR2 YNNKEL (reference sequence). The CDR3 region has the DNA TGTGCCAGCAGCCCATCGTTAGTAGCCAAAAACATTCAGTACTTC. It is translated as CASSPSLVAKNIQYF.

The rearrangement joins TRBV19 to TRBJ1-6; 9 nucleotides align to TRBD1. Germline V gene data show CDR1 as LNHDA and CDR2 as SQIVND (reference sequence). The CDR3 consists of 14 residues. Trimming removed 7 bases from V and 10 bases from J; junction bases left unmatched: 8. The CDR3 region has the DNA TGTGCCAGTACCCGGACAGGGGTAGACTCACCCCTCCACTTT. Translation: CASTRTGVDSPLHF.

The chain links TRBV5-1 to TRBJ2-5; D call uncertain. The V end was cut by 0 bases, the J end by 5 bases, with 14 bases between. Germline assignment: CDR1 SGHRS and CDR2 YFSETQ. This CDR3 has 15 amino acids. CDR3 nucleotides: TGCGCCAGCAGCTTGGACTCCCCTTGGTTGGAGACCCAGTACTTC. Translation gives CASSLDSPWLETQYF.

This clone was seen a few times. The V gene is TRBV7-6, the J gene TRBJ1-2; the D gene is possibly TRBD1 (6 bases). The CDR3 spans 15 residues. Trimming removed 0 bases at V and 8 bases at J, with 16 bases between. CDR1 and CDR2 from the germline V gene are SGHVS and FNYEAQ. This CDR3 reads CASSLALQGWWGYTF. The CDR3 nucleotides are TGTGCCAGCAGCTTAGCGTTACAGGGTTGGTGGGGCTACACCTTC.

The genes are TRBV13 and TRBJ2-2, with 8 nucleotides matching TRBD1. The CDR3 has 14 amino acids. From germline, CDR1 is PRHDT and CDR2 FYEKMQ (reference sequence). V lost 2 bases, J lost 5 bases, and 1 base stayed unmatched. The CDR3 sequence: CASSLRDRTGELFF. In nucleotides, the CDR3 is TGTGCCAGCAGCTTAAGGGACAGGACCGGGGAGCTGTTTTTT.

The gene calls are TRBV7-6 and TRBJ2-7; D may be TRBD2 (6 bases). V was clipped by 5 bases and J by 3 bases, with 11 bases between them. Germline V lookup: CDR1 SGHVS, CDR2 FNYEAQ. The CDR3 has 13 residues. For the CDR3, the DNA is TGTGCCAGCAGCCTTGGGACTGGCTACGAGCAGTACTTC. Amino acids: CASSLGTGYEQYF.

This rearrangement joins TRBV4-2 to TRBJ2-7, with TRBD2 identical over 11 bases. Germline trimming cut 0 bases from V and 7 bases from J; bases unmatched to any gene: 8. CDR3 length: 16 residues. CDR1 is LGHNA, CDR2 YNFKEQ, per germline. The CDR3 DNA reads TGTGCCAGCAGCCAAGAACTGACTAGCGGGGCCGGGGAGCAGTACTTC. Its translation: CASSQELTSGAGEQYF.